These T cell receptor beta chains were read from a single sample in a study of T cells after posttransplantation cyclophosphamide. Measured with immunoSEQ multiplex PCR; TCRdb has only the in-frame clones, and not every one. The table includes about 32,000 clones, roughly 91% detected once. Sample: naive CD4+ T cells sorted from blood. The receptors come from a man in his thirties or forties in good health and a related stem cell transplant donor. CDR3s leave out the opening cysteine and the closing phenylalanine or tryptophan.

v_call	cdr3_aa
TRBV27	ASRGTSGGASYEQY
TRBV28	ASSLRGGLRTSGYNEQF
TRBV5-1	ASSPLENEQF
TRBV5-4	ASSLDGTLLRGYT
TRBV2	ASSEALELSYEQY
TRBV7-9	ASSTTSGGTGTDTQY
TRBV21-1	ASSTGQGVGGTGELF
TRBV11-2	ASSLRDRALVNEKLF
TRBV5-1	ASSSGLAGANTGELF
TRBV11-2	ASSPGLTGVPYEQY
TRBV7-2	ASSFASGGTTDTQY
TRBV9	ASSVRTGATKNEQY
TRBV7-8	ASSLRAGPEAF
TRBV5-4	ASSLEGAQNTEAF
TRBV5-4	ASSRTGGGSPLH
TRBV5-6	ASSFRDTQY
TRBV6-1	ASSEAHTGLFEAF
TRBV10-2	ASKQQGQVQAETQY
TRBV7-9	ASSVGTGKNEQF
TRBV28	ASSFSGMNTEAF
TRBV15	ATSRVAGPLSNQPQH
TRBV4-2	ASSQKQGWDNQPQH
TRBV27	ASSSPRDRAGYT
TRBV19	ASRKQGAREKLF
TRBV6-6	ASSYPGQGNTEAF
TRBV19	ASRWTGGESPLH
TRBV27	ASSSGSSYNSPLH
TRBV27	ASNPWAGANTGELF
TRBV9	ASSVGQGVDTQY
TRBV18	ASSPLAGGPADTQY
TRBV4-1	ASSQAGWNSPLH
TRBV2	ATLRGDTQY
TRBV7-9	ASSQAPGGHTGELF
TRBV7-9	ASSKDRGTDTQY
TRBV6-6	ASSYRGQGQPQH
TRBV7-3	ASSQGGNTEAF
TRBV7-7	ASSLGQVNTGELF
TRBV6-6	ASSPPGLVSGELF
TRBV4-3	ASSQQGVYGYT
TRBV4-2	ASGTGGRSTGAF